Listed here are 21 T cell receptor beta chains from one sample, sequenced in a study of cytomegalovirus exposure and HLA in healthy donors. It was with 60 Vbeta and 13 Jbeta primers that the PCR ran. Some clones are missing from TCRdb's copy, which holds only in-frame ones; the method was immunoSEQ multiplex PCR. The table records some 130,000 clones, 70% to 80% of them present only once. Sequencing was carried out using PBMCs. The source of these receptors is a man between 18 and 35 years old in good health and CMV-seronegative.

This chain uses TRBV9 with TRBJ2-2; D is ambiguous. V was cut by 4 bases and J by 2 bases, with 9 bases left in between. From germline, CDR1 is SGDLS and CDR2 YYNGEE. CDR3 length: 14 residues. CDR3: CASSPLSNTGELFF. In DNA form, the CDR3 reads TGTGCCAGCAGCCCACTTTCCAACACCGGGGAGCTGTTTTTT. The full variable domain, in which reference TRBV9 and TRBJ2-2 provide the parts outside the CDR3, is DSGVTQTPKHLITATGQRVTLRCSPRSGDLSVYWYQQSLDQGLQFLIQYYNGEERAKGNILERFSAQQFPDLHSELNLSSLELGDSALYFCASSPLSNTGELFFGEGSRLTVL.

The table lists this clone with a few counts. V usage is TRBV6-5 and J usage is TRBJ1-3; a weak D match, TRBD1 (6 bases). The CDR3 is made up of 15 amino acids. Germline CDR1 and CDR2: MNHEY and SVGAGI. V lost 4 bases to trimming and J lost 4 bases, with 14 bases between them. DNA for the CDR3: TGTGCCAGCAGTTCCCAGGGGATATCGGGAAACACCATATATTTT. Translating it yields CASSSQGISGNTIYF.

V is TRBV10-3 and J is TRBJ2-7; 12 nucleotides match TRBD2. CDR1 is ENHRY and CDR2 is SYGVKD in the germline V gene. This CDR3 is built from 14 residues. The V gene end was trimmed by 6 bases and the J gene end by 6 bases; junction bases not matched to a gene: 6. CDR3 nucleotide sequence: TGTGCCATCAGCCCCGGACTAGCGGGACGCGAGCAGTACTTC. Translated: CAISPGLAGREQYF.

The V and J genes are TRBV30 and TRBJ1-4; D is possibly TRBD1 (5 bases). The V end lost 7 bases, the J end lost 1 base, and 10 bases lay between the germline ends. The CDR3 is 13 amino acids. Germline V gene sequence: CDR1 GTSNPN, CDR2 SVGIG (reference sequence). CDR3 sequence reads: CAFSRETNEKLFF. The CDR3 DNA follows: TGTGCCTTCAGCAGGGAAACTAATGAAAAACTGTTTTTT.

The chain carries TRBV10-3 and TRBJ2-3, with TRBD2 matching over 10 bases. This CDR3 comprises 14 residues. V dropped 6 bases and J dropped 2; count of bases not matched to a gene: 2. Per germline, CDR1 ENHRY and CDR2 SYGVKD. The CDR3 is CAIRLAGVTDTQYF. The CDR3 DNA sequence: TGTGCCATCAGGCTAGCGGGAGTCACAGATACGCAGTATTTT.

This clone appeared a single time. The chain links TRBV11-2 to TRBJ2-1; the D gene is possibly TRBD1 (5 bases). CDR1 and CDR2 from the germline V gene are SGHAT and FQNNGV. This CDR3 has 14 residues. The V end was cut by 5 bases, the J end by 4 bases, with 12 bases between. CDR3 bases: TGTGCCAGCAGCGGACAAGACCTATACAATGAGCAGTTCTTC. The encoded protein is CASSGQDLYNEQFF.

CDR3 sequence (DNA): TGTGCCACCAGCAGGGGACTGGAGGCGGTCAATGAGCAGTTCTTC. Protein sequence: CATSRGLEAVNEQFF. The chain joins TRBV15 to TRBJ2-1; a possible D gene is TRBD2 (6 bases). In germline, CDR1 is LNHNV, CDR2 YYDKDF (reference sequence). Trimming pared 3 bases from V and 6 bases from J, leaving 15 bases between. The CDR3 contains 15 residues.

This CDR3 reads CASSSDRTPGNTEAFF. The CDR3 nucleotides are TGTGCCAGCAGTTCGGACAGGACCCCCGGGAACACTGAAGCTTTCTTT. The V and J genes are TRBV27 and TRBJ1-1; TRBD1 aligns across 7 bases. The CDR3 length is 16 residues. Germline V gene lookup returns CDR1 MNHEY and CDR2 SMNVEV (reference sequence). J lost 1 base, V lost 4 bases, and 9 bases had no gene match.

V is TRBV6-5 and J is TRBJ1-2; TRBD1 matches 8 bases. The trim removed 5 bases at V and 3 bases at J, leaving 5 bases unmatched. The CDR3 runs 14 residues. Looked up from germline, CDR1 is MNHEY and CDR2 is SVGAGI. In DNA, the CDR3 is TGTGCCAGCAGTCCCGGACAGGGTTACTATGGCTACACCTTC. It is translated as CASSPGQGYYGYTF.

This clone occurred a few times. The chain carries TRBV5-6 and TRBJ2-2, with D possibly being TRBD2 (6 bases). Trimming shortened V by 1 base and J by 1 base, and 8 bases separated the two germline ends. CDR1 and CDR2 from the germline V gene are SGHDT and YYEEEE. There are 15 residues in the CDR3. CDR3 in DNA: TGTGCCAGCAGCTTGATTAGCGGGAACACCGGGGAGCTGTTTTTT. As protein: CASSLISGNTGELFF.

V and J are TRBV2 and TRBJ1-4, with a possible D match to TRBD1 (5 bases). The V and J ends lost 6 bases and 9 bases respectively, with 14 bases between them. Per the germline V gene, CDR1 is SNHLY and CDR2 is FYNNEI. CDR3 length: 13 residues. As DNA, the CDR3 is TGTGCCAGCAGGGAGGGGAGTTTCCAAAAACTGTTTTTT. Protein sequence: CASREGSFQKLFF.

CDR3 in DNA: TGTGCCAGTAGCCCCTCAGCGGGAGTCGACGAGCAGTACTTC. This encodes CASSPSAGVDEQYF. The chain is built from TRBV19 and TRBJ2-7; 8 bases align to TRBD2. The CDR3 totals 14 residues. From germline, CDR1 is LNHDA and CDR2 SQIVND (reference sequence). J was trimmed by 5 bases and V by 6 bases; bases with no gene match: 9.

This clone turned up a few times. V gene TRBV7-9 combines with J gene TRBJ2-5, with 9 positions matching TRBD1. Germline V gene lookup returns CDR1 SEHNR and CDR2 FQNEAQ (reference sequence). Unmatched junction bases numbered 6, after V lost 5 bases and J lost 2 bases. The CDR3 totals 15 residues. The CDR3 DNA is TGTGCCAGCAGCGCAGGACAGGGGCTACAAGAGACCCAGTACTTC. This codes for CASSAGQGLQETQYF.

The chain couples TRBV19 to TRBJ1-6, with D unclear. This CDR3 spans 15 amino acids. Germline lookup yields CDR1 LNHDA and CDR2 SQIVND (reference sequence). Trimming stripped 4 bases from V and 12 bases from J, with 19 bases between. The CDR3 bases are TGTGCCAGTAGTACAGACGACATTTTAGATGGACCCCTCCACTTT. It is translated as CASSTDDILDGPLHF.

The chain has TRBV7-2 and TRBJ2-7; possible D gene TRBD1, 6 bases. Trimming pared 5 bases from V and 6 bases from J, leaving 11 bases between. The CDR3 sequence is 12 residues long. Germline V gene lookup returns CDR1 SGHTA and CDR2 FQGNSA. Written as DNA, the CDR3 is TGTGCCAGCAGCGGTCAGGGGAGCGAGCAGTACTTC. Translation: CASSGQGSEQYF.

A single count supports this clone. The J gene is TRBJ1-5, the V gene TRBV7-9; maybe TRBD1 (6 bases). From germline, CDR1 is SEHNR and CDR2 FQNEAQ (reference sequence). Trimming took off 1 base at V and 7 bases at J, with 14 bases between the two ends. This CDR3 spans 15 amino acids. The chain's CDR3 is CASSLGDTSGQPQHF. The CDR3 nucleotides are TGTGCCAGCAGCTTAGGGGACACGTCAGGCCAGCCCCAGCATTTT.

Here the CDR3 DNA reads TGTGCCAGCAGCTCCGGGGGGTCTGGCTACACCTTC. Encoded protein: CASSSGGSGYTF. J is TRBJ1-2 and V is TRBV14, with D possibly TRBD1 on 5 matching bases. CDR3 length equals 12 residues. From germline, CDR1 is SGHDN and CDR2 FVKESK. Trimming shortened V by 5 bases and J by 7 bases, and 11 bases separated the two germline ends. The whole variable domain, remainder taken from reference TRBV14 and TRBJ1-2, is EAGVTQFPSHSVIEKGQTVTLRCDPISGHDNLYWYRRVMGKEIKFLLHFVKESKQDESGMPNNRFLAERTGGTYSTLKVQPAELEDSGVYFCASSSGGSGYTFGSGTRLTVV.

The V gene is TRBV5-8, the J gene TRBJ2-7, with a tentative D call TRBD2 (6 bases). Trimming shortened V by 2 bases and J by 3 bases, and 9 bases separated the two germline ends. Germline values: CDR1 SGHTS, CDR2 YDEGEE. This CDR3 contains 13 residues. CDR3 nucleotide sequence: TGTGCCAGCAGCTTAATCGGGAGCTACGAGCAGTACGTC. Translated, it gives CASSLIGSYEQYV.

The chain is built from TRBV23-1 and TRBJ2-7; TRBD1 matches at 11 bases. TRBV23-1 is sorted into the ORF group, with uncertain function. V was pared by 4 bases and J by 7 bases, with 9 bases of the junction left unmatched. The CDR3 covers 15 residues. The CDR3 is CASSRVKDRGLEQYV. The CDR3 DNA sequence: TGCGCCAGCAGTCGAGTTAAGGACAGGGGGCTGGAGCAGTACGTC.

This clone turned up a few times. The rearrangement uses TRBV4-1 and TRBJ1-1, with D perhaps matching TRBD1 (5 bases). Germline lookup yields CDR1 MGHRA and CDR2 YSYEKL. This CDR3 is built from 15 residues. V lost 4 bases and J 3 bases, leaving 15 bases between the germline ends. The chain's CDR3 is CASSLGGTPDTEAFF. In DNA form, the CDR3 reads TGCGCCAGCAGCCTGGGAGGGACCCCGGACACTGAAGCTTTCTTT.

The rearrangement joins TRBV18 to TRBJ2-3, with 9 bases lining up with TRBD2. Germline CDR1 reads KGHSH; CDR2 reads LQKENI. After removal of 5 bases from V and 6 bases from J, the junction contained 3 bases not matched to a gene. The CDR3 runs 13 residues. CDR3 nucleotide sequence: TGTGCCAGCTCATCGGGGACTAGCGATACGCAGTATTTT. It is translated as CASSSGTSDTQYF.